A selection of T cell receptor beta chains follows, all from one sample in a study of cytomegalovirus exposure and HLA in healthy donors. The data were produced by immunoSEQ multiplex PCR, yet TCRdb's version contains in-frame clones alone and is incomplete. This sample's clone table lists 150,000 to 200,000 clones. Input material: PBMCs. The receptors derive from a woman in her late teens or twenties in good health and CMV-seropositive. The CDR3 runs from the conserved cysteine through the conserved F or W. A D gene is named only where the DNA matches it firmly.

d_call	v_call	j_call	cdr3_nt	cdr3_aa
NA	TRBV6-5	TRBJ1-4	TGTGCCAGCAGTTACACGCGCCCCAGGGCCTGGGAAAAACTGTTTTTT	CASSYTRPRAWEKLFF
TRBD1	TRBV19	TRBJ2-2	TGTGCCAGTATACAAGACAGGGCCGGTGCAGGGGAGCTGTTTTTT	CASIQDRAGAGELFF
TRBD2	TRBV6-5	TRBJ2-3	TGTGCCAGCAGTTACTCAAGGGGAGGGGGCACAGATACGCAGTATTTT	CASSYSRGGGTDTQYF
NA	TRBV4-2	TRBJ2-7	TGTGCCAGCAGCCAAGTCTCAACCGGGATCGAAGTCTACGAGCAGTACTTC	CASSQVSTGIEVYEQYF
NA	TRBV6-6	TRBJ1-2	TGTGCCAGCAGTTTGGGGCCCGGGGGTGGCTACACCTTC	CASSLGPGGGYTF
NA	TRBV4-1	TRBJ2-1	TGCGCCAGCAGCCAAGGAAACCTCGGAGGGAATGAGCAGTTCTTC	CASSQGNLGGNEQFF
NA	TRBV19	TRBJ2-7	TGTGCCAGTAGAGCTAGCAGGCGGGACGAGCAGTACTTC	CASRASRRDEQYF
NA	TRBV6-6	TRBJ1-5	TGTGCCAGCAGAAGACAGCACAATCAGCCCCAGCATTTT	CASRRQHNQPQHF
NA	TRBV18	TRBJ1-2	TGTGCCAGCTCACAGGAAAACAGGGACCCCCGAGGCTACACCTTC	CASSQENRDPRGYTF
TRBD1	TRBV4-1	TRBJ1-1	TGCGCCAGCAGGTCTCCGGGACAGGGATACACTGAAGCTTTCTTT	CASRSPGQGYTEAFF
NA	TRBV21-1	TRBJ1-1	TGTGCCAGCTTCAGGGGAGGGGGATGTGGCACTGAAGCTTTCTTT	CASFRGGGCGTEAFF
TRBD1	TRBV7-8	TRBJ1-4	TGTGCCAGCAGCTTTGGGTCAGGACGCAGGGGGAGTGAAAAACTGTTTTTT	CASSFGSGRRGSEKLFF
NA	TRBV9	TRBJ2-7	TGTGCCAGCAGCGTAGAGGGCAGGGGCTCGTACGAGCAGTACTTC	CASSVEGRGSYEQYF
NA	TRBV20-1	TRBJ2-7	TGCAGTGCTAGAGCCTCCTACGAGCAGTACTTC	CSARASYEQYF
TRBD2	TRBV18	TRBJ2-5	TGTGCCAGCTCACGACGGGGACTAGCGGGATCTGAGGGAGAGACCCAGTACTTC	CASSRRGLAGSEGETQYF
NA	TRBV11-3	TRBJ1-1	TGTGCCAGCAGCCCTCTTACAGGATTTGAAGCTTTCTTT	CASSPLTGFEAFF
NA	TRBV7-8	TRBJ2-7	TGTGCCAGCAGCTCCTCCCGGTACTACGAGCAGTACTTC	CASSSSRYYEQYF
NA	TRBV29-1	TRBJ2-1	TGCAGCGTTGACGGCAAGCGGAACAATGAGCAGTTCTTC	CSVDGKRNNEQFF
TRBD2	TRBV2	TRBJ2-7	TGTGCCAGCAGCTTAGGGACTAGCGGCACCTACGAGCAGTACTTC	CASSLGTSGTYEQYF
NA	TRBV5-1	TRBJ2-3	TGCGCCAGCAGCTTGGAACGCGGAGGACGCACAGATACGCAGTATTTT	CASSLERGGRTDTQYF
NA	TRBV11-3	TRBJ1-3	TGTGCCAGCAGCTTAGGACAGACCTCTGGAAACACCATATATTTT	CASSLGQTSGNTIYF
TRBD2	TRBV5-1	TRBJ2-1	TGCGCCAGCAGCGGAGGGACTAGCGGTTACAATGAGCAGTTCTTC	CASSGGTSGYNEQFF
TRBD2	TRBV18	TRBJ2-1	TGTGCCAGCTCACTCAGGGTACTAGCGGTACGGAATTCTAACAATGAGCAGTTCTTC	CASSLRVLAVRNSNNEQFF
TRBD2	TRBV5-1	TRBJ2-5	TGCGCCAGCACCCTACTTGGTACTAGCGGTTCCCAAGAGACCCAGTACTTC	CASTLLGTSGSQETQYF
NA	TRBV9	TRBJ1-2	TGTGCCAGCAGCGTAGAAGCCGGGGGGCCAACGGATGGCTACACCTTC	CASSVEAGGPTDGYTF
TRBD1	TRBV5-1	TRBJ1-1	TGCGCCAGCAGCTGGAAGGACAGGGCCGAAGCTTTCTTT	CASSWKDRAEAFF
TRBD1	TRBV6-4	TRBJ2-2	TGTGCCAGCAGTCGACAGGGGGGGTACACCGGGGAGCTGTTTTTT	CASSRQGGYTGELFF
NA	TRBV4-3	TRBJ1-2	TGCGCCAGCAGCCAAGAAGGGAGGTGGGAGGGATATGGCTACACCTTC	CASSQEGRWEGYGYTF
TRBD1	TRBV9	TRBJ2-2	TGTGCCAGCAGCCCGACAGGGGGGGGCGGGGAGCTGTTTTTT	CASSPTGGGGELFF
NA	TRBV6-1	TRBJ2-1	TGTGCCAGCAGTGACCTTAGGGCGGGATCGTACAATGAGCAGTTCTTC	CASSDLRAGSYNEQFF
TRBD1	TRBV11-3	TRBJ2-3	TGTGCCAGCAGCTTAGATCTAAGGGGGCGGGATACGCAGTATTTT	CASSLDLRGRDTQYF
NA	TRBV7-3	TRBJ2-2	TGTGCCAGCACCCTTAGGGGGGGAGGCACCGGGGAGCTGTTTTTT	CASTLRGGGTGELFF
TRBD2	TRBV7-9	TRBJ2-1	TGTGCCAGCAGCTCACAACTAGCGGGGCCCGGTGAGCAGTTCTTC	CASSSQLAGPGEQFF
NA	TRBV27	TRBJ2-7	TGTGCCAGCAGTTTCAGAGCAGGATACGAGCAGTACTTC	CASSFRAGYEQYF
NA	TRBV7-9	TRBJ2-5	TGTGCCAGCAGCCGTACGGGGACAAACCAAGAGACCCAGTACTTC	CASSRTGTNQETQYF
TRBD2	TRBV2	TRBJ2-5	TGTGCCAGCAACTTAGCGGGGGTGGAGTACTTC	CASNLAGVEYF
TRBD1	TRBV28	TRBJ1-2	TGTGCCAGCAGTTTGATACCGCCGGGGACAGGGGCGGTTCTCAGGTCGGGCTACACCTTC	CASSLIPPGTGAVLRSGYTF
NA	TRBV4-2	TRBJ1-1	TGTGCCAGCAGCCAAGATAGTGAGTCCGCCGAAGCTTTCTTT	CASSQDSESAEAFF
NA	TRBV29-1	TRBJ1-2	TGCAGCATTAACAGGGATGGCGGTGGCTACACCTTC	CSINRDGGGYTF
NA	TRBV5-6	TRBJ2-7	TGTGCCAGCAGCTTGCTGGGCAGTAGGGGCGAGCAGTACTTC	CASSLLGSRGEQYF
NA	TRBV9	TRBJ1-5	TGTGCCAGCAGCGCGGCGGGGGGCCAGCCCCAGCATTTT	CASSAAGGQPQHF
TRBD1	TRBV7-9	TRBJ1-2	TGTGCCAGCAGCCCAGGGGGAGACAGGGCGGAGACCTATGGCTACACCTTC	CASSPGGDRAETYGYTF
NA	TRBV6-1	TRBJ1-5	TGTGCCAGCAGGGCGGCAGGGGCTCAGCCCCAGCATTTT	CASRAAGAQPQHF
NA	TRBV11-3	TRBJ2-3	TGTGCCAGCAGCCCCGGGGATACGCAGTATTTT	CASSPGDTQYF
TRBD2	TRBV10-1	TRBJ2-7	TGCGCCAGCAGCCATAGCGGGAGTTCCTACGAGCAGTACTTC	CASSHSGSSYEQYF
TRBD1	TRBV28	TRBJ2-5	TGTGCCAGCACCACGACAGGGTGGGAGACCCAGTACTTC	CASTTTGWETQYF
NA	TRBV7-7	TRBJ2-2	TGTGCTAGCAGCTTAGCCGGGACGAACACCGGGGAGCTGTTTTTT	CASSLAGTNTGELFF
NA	TRBV27	TRBJ1-5	TGTGCCAGCAGCTATAAGGGGGATCAGCCCCAGCATTTT	CASSYKGDQPQHF
NA	TRBV10-3	TRBJ2-5	TGTGCCATCAGAGGGGACAAAAATGGGGAGACCCAGTACTTC	CAIRGDKNGETQYF
NA	TRBV7-9	TRBJ1-1	TGTGCCAGCAGCTTTGGGCAGACGAACACTGAAGCTTTCTTT	CASSFGQTNTEAFF
NA	TRBV9	TRBJ2-5	TGTGCCAGCAGCGCACAGGGGACTCGGGAGACCCAGTACTTC	CASSAQGTRETQYF
TRBD1	TRBV25-1	TRBJ2-7	TGTGCCAGCAGTGAACCGGGACAGGGGGCCTACGAGCAGTACTTC	CASSEPGQGAYEQYF
TRBD2	TRBV18	TRBJ2-5	TGTGCCAGCTCACTGTTAGCGGGAGTGAAGGAGACCCAGTACTTC	CASSLLAGVKETQYF
TRBD2	TRBV6-5	TRBJ2-1	TGTGCCAGCAGCCGGACTAGCGGAGACAATGAGCAGTTCTTC	CASSRTSGDNEQFF
NA	TRBV6-5	TRBJ2-1	TGTGCCAGCAGTTATGAGACTCCGAGGTACAATGAGCAGTTCTTC	CASSYETPRYNEQFF
NA	TRBV19	TRBJ1-4	TGTGCCGCCTCTGAGGCAGGGCCTGCAACTAATGAAAAACTGTTTTTT	CAASEAGPATNEKLFF
TRBD1	TRBV19	TRBJ1-5	TGTGCCAGTAGCGCAGGGACAGGGAGGAAGAATCAGCCCCAGCATTTT	CASSAGTGRKNQPQHF